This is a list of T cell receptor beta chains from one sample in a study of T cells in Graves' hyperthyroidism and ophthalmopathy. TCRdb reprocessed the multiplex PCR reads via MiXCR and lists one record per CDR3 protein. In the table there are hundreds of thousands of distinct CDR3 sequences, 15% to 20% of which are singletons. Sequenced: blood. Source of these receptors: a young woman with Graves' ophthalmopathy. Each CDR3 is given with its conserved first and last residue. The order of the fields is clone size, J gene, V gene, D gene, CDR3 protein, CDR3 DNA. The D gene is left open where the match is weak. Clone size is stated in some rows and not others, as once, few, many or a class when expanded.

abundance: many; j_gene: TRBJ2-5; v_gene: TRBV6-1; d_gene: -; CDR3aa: CASNMGIQETQYF; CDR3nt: TGTGCCAGCAATATGGGCATCCAAGAGACCCAGTACTTC
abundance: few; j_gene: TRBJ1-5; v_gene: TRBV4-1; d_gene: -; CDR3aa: CASSQVIQGPQPQHF; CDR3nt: TGCGCCAGCAGCCAAGTAATACAGGGTCCTCAGCCCCAGCATTTT
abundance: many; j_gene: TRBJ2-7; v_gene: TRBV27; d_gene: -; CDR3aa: CASSPRTAYEQYF; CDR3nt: TGTGCCAGCAGTCCGCGGACAGCCTACGAGCAGTACTTC
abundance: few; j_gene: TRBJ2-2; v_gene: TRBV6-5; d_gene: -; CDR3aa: CASSYWDTGELFF; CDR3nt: TGTGCCAGCAGTTACTGGGACACCGGGGAGCTGTTTTTT
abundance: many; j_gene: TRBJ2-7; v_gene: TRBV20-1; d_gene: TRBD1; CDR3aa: CSARDLTGGREQYF; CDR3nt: TGCAGTGCTAGAGATCTTACAGGGGGACGGGAGCAGTACTTC
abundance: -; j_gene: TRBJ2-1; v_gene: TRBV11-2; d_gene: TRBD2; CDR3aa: CASSPGTSGNDEQFF; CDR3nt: TGTGCCAGCAGCCCTGGGACTAGCGGGAACGATGAGCAGTTCTTC
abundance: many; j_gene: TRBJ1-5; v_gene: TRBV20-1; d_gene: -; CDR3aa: CSARVGGGNQPQHF; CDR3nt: TGCAGTGCTAGAGTAGGGGGGGGCAATCAGCCCCAGCATTTT
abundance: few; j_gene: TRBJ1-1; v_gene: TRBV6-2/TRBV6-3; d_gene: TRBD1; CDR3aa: CASSGGQPNTEAFF; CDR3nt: TGTGCCAGCAGTGGGGGACAGCCGAACACTGAAGCTTTCTTT
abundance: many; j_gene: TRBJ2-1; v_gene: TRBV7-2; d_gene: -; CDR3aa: CASSLGPYEQFF; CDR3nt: TGTGCCAGCAGCTTAGGTCCCTACGAGCAGTTCTTC
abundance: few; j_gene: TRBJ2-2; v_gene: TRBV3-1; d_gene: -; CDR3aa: CASSQERDNGELFF; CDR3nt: TGTGCCAGCAGCCAAGAAAGGGATAACGGGGAGCTGTTTTTT
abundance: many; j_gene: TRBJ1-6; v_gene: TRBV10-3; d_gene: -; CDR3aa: CAISELTASPLHF; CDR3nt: TGTGCCATCAGTGAGCTGACAGCTTCACCCCTCCACTTT
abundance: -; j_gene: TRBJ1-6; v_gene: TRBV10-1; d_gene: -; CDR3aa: CASSESFSPVRDNSPLHF; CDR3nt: TGCGCCAGCAGTGAGTCGTTTTCTCCCGTTCGGGATAATTCACCCCTCCACTTT
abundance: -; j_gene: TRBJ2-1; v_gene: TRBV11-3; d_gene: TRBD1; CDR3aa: CASSFGTGTYNEQFF; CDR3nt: TGTGCCAGCAGCTTCGGGACAGGGACCTACAATGAGCAGTTCTTC
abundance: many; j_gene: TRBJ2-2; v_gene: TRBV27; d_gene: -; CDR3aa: CASRGTGTGELFF; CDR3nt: TGTGCCAGCAGGGGCACCGGGACAGGGGAGCTGTTTTTT
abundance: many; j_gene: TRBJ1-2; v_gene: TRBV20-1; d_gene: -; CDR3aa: CSASWDYGYTF; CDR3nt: TGCAGTGCTAGCTGGGACTATGGCTACACCTTC
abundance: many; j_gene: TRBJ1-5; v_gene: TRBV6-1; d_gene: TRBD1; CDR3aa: CASSVLQGNQPQHF; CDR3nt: TGTGCCAGCAGTGTTCTACAGGGGAATCAGCCCCAGCATTTT
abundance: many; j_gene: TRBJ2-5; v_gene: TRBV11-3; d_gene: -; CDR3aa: CASSSGGPGLQETQYF; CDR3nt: TGTGCCAGCAGTTCAGGGGGACCGGGACTACAAGAGACCCAGTACTTC
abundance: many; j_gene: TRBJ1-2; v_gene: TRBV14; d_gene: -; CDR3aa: CASSQARGNYGYTF; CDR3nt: TGTGCCAGCAGCCAAGCGAGGGGAAACTATGGCTACACCTTC
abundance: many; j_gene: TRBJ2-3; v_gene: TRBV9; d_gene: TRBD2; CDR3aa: CASSVMASGTDTQYF; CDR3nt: TGTGCCAGCAGCGTAATGGCTAGCGGAACAGATACGCAGTATTTT
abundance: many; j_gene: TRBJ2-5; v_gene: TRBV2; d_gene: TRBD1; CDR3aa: CASRGQTGRETQYF; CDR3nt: TGTGCCAGCAGGGGACAGACCGGTCGAGAGACCCAGTACTTC
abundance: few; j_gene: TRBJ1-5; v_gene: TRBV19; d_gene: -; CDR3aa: CASSRMMGLPNNQPQHF; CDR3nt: TGTGCCAGTAGTCGCATGATGGGACTTCCTAACAATCAGCCCCAGCATTTT
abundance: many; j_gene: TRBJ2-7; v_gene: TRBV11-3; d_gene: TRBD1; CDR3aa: CASSPRVRDRNYEQYF; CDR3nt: TGTGCCAGCAGCCCGCGGGTACGGGACAGAAACTACGAGCAGTACTTC
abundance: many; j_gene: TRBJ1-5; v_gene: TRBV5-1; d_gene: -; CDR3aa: CASSLRPIQRGNQPQHF; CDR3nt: TGCGCCAGCAGCCTCCGGCCCATTCAGAGAGGCAATCAGCCCCAGCATTTT
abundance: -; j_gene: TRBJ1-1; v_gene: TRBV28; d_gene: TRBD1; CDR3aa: CASSDPGTGDTEAFF; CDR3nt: TGTGCCAGCAGCGACCCCGGGACAGGGGATACTGAAGCTTTCTTT
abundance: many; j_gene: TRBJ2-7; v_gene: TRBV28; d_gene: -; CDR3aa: CASSLKFTRINFLRVSYEQYF; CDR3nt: TGTGCCAGCAGTCTTAAATTCACTCGGATTAACTTTTTGAGGGTGTCCTACGAGCAGTACTTC
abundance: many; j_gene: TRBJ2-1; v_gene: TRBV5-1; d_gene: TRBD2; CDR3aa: CASSPSGGANEQFF; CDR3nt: TGCGCCAGCAGCCCTAGCGGGGGGGCAAATGAGCAGTTCTTC
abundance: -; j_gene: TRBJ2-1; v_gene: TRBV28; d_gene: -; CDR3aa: CASSFSGLDNEQFF; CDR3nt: TGTGCCAGCAGTTTTTCAGGACTCGACAATGAGCAGTTCTTC
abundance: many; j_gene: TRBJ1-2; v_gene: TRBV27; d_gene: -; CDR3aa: CASSFRATIDYGYTF; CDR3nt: TGTGCCAGCAGTTTCCGGGCCACCATAGACTATGGCTACACCTTC
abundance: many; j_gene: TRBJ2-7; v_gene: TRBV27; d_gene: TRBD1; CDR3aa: CASREQGATEQYF; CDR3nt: TGTGCCAGCAGGGAACAGGGGGCGACTGAGCAGTACTTC
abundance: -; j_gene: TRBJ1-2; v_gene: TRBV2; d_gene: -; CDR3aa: CAGSEYEADYGYTF; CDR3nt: TGTGCCGGTAGTGAATATGAGGCAGACTATGGCTACACCTTC
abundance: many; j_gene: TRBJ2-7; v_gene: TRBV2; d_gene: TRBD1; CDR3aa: CASSEKGQGYHEQYF; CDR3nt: TGTGCCAGCAGTGAAAAGGGACAGGGCTACCACGAGCAGTACTTC
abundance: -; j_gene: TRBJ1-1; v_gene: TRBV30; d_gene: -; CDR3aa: CAATDPSSPTEAFF; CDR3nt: TGTGCTGCAACGGACCCGTCCTCCCCCACTGAAGCTTTCTTT
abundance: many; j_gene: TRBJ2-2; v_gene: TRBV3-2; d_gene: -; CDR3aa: CASSQDRSGLANTGELFF; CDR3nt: TGTGCCAGCAGCCAAGATAGGTCGGGACTAGCGAACACCGGGGAGCTGTTTTTT
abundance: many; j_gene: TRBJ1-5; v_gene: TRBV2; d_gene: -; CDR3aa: CASSSTAVNQPQHF; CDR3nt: TGTGCCAGCAGTTCGACAGCGGTCAATCAGCCCCAGCATTTT
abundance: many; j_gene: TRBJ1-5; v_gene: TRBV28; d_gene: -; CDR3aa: CASSCCGGGGNQPQHF; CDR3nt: TGTGCCAGCAGCTGCTGCGGGGGCGGCGGCAATCAGCCCCAGCATTTT
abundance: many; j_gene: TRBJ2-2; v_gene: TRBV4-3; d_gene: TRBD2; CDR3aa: CASSVRRDYITGELFF; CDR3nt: TGCGCCAGCAGCGTCCGCCGGGACTACATCACCGGGGAGCTGTTTTTT
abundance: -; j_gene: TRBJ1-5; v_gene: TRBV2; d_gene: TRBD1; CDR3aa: CASSRTGRAAQPQHF; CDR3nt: TGTGCCAGCAGTCGGACAGGGAGAGCTGCTCAGCCCCAGCATTTT
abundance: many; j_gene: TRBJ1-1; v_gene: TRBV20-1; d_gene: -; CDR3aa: CSARSLRNTEAFF; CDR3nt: TGCAGTGCTAGAAGCCTCCGAAACACTGAAGCTTTCTTT
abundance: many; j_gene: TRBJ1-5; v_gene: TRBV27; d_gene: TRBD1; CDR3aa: CASSLRQGSQPQHF; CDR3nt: TGTGCCAGCAGTCTAAGACAGGGGAGTCAGCCCCAGCATTTT
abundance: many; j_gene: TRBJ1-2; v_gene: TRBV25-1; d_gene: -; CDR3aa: CASSDPGRSYGYTF; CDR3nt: TGTGCCAGCAGTGACCCGGGACGGAGCTATGGCTACACCTTC
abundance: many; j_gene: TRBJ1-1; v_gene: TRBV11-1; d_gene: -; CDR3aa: CASSLRVDTEAFF; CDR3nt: TGTGCCAGCAGCTTAAGGGTTGACACTGAAGCTTTCTTT
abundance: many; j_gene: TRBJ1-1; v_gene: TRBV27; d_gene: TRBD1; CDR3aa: CASSRLVTGRGNTEAFF; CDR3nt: TGTGCCAGCAGTCGGTTGGTGACAGGGAGAGGGAACACTGAAGCTTTCTTT
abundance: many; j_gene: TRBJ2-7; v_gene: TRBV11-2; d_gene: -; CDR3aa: CASSFVQGTAYEQYF; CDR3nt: TGTGCCAGCAGCTTCGTCCAGGGGACCGCCTACGAGCAGTACTTC
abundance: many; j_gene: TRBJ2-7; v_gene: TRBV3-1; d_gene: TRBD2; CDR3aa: CASSQLAGYEQYF; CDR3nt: TGTGCCAGCAGCCAGCTAGCGGGATACGAGCAGTACTTC
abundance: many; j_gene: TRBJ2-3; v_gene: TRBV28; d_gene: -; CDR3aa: CASSSQRTRGTDTQYF; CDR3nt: TGTGCCAGCAGTTCCCAGCGAACTAGAGGCACAGATACGCAGTATTTT
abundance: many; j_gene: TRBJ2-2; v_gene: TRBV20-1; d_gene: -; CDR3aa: CSARDHRVPRNTGELFF; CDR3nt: TGCAGTGCTAGAGATCACAGGGTCCCCCGAAACACCGGGGAGCTGTTTTTT
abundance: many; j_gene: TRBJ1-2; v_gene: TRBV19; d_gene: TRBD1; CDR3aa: CASSIFGQAYYGYTF; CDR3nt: TGTGCCAGTAGTATTTTTGGACAGGCCTACTATGGCTACACCTTC
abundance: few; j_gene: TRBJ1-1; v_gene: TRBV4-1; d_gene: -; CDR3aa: CASSQEGRVRTEAFF; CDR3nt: TGCGCCAGCAGCCAAGAAGGCAGGGTGAGGACTGAAGCTTTCTTT
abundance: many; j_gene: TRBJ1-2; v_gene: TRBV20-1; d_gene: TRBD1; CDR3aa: CSARDRGQGVGGYTF; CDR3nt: TGCAGTGCTAGAGATCGGGGACAGGGGGTGGGTGGCTACACCTTC
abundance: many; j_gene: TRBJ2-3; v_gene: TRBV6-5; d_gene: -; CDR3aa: CASSYLRSGGTDTQYF; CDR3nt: TGTGCCAGCAGTTACCTCCGGAGCGGAGGCACAGATACGCAGTATTTT
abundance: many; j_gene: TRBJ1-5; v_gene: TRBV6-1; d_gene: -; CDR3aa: CASSEGTMGNQPQHF; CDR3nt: TGTGCCAGCAGTGAAGGGACAATGGGCAATCAGCCCCAGCATTTT
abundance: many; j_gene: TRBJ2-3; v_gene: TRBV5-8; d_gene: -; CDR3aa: CASSLNPMTSTDTQYF; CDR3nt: TGTGCCAGCAGCCTGAACCCGATGACTAGCACAGATACGCAGTATTTT